A single sample gave rise to the 6 T cell receptor beta chains below, sequenced in a study of shared clonotypes between healthy human individuals. Profiled with immunoSEQ multiplex PCR; TCRdb holds only in-frame clones, not every one. The sample includes about 2.3 million clones, more than 85% seen only once; the top ten take 0.35% to 0.45%. Specimen: naive CD4+ T cells from PBMCs. The subset denotes: CD45RA+ positively selected. Receptors were obtained from a man aged 18 to 35 in good health. Some clones in this sample may be carry-over from other donors' samples.

This clone turned up a few times. V gene TRBV11-2 combines with J gene TRBJ1-2, with D unclear. The CDR3 has 15 residues. CDR1 and CDR2 (germline): SGHAT, FQNNGV. V was shortened by 3 bases and J by 4 bases, with 15 bases between the two germline ends. The CDR3 nucleotides are TGTGCCAGCAGCTTGTTTGGAGGCCTGGGCTATGGCTACACCTTC. As protein: CASSLFGGLGYGYTF.

To note about this clone: In the same sample, other DNA sequences code for this CDR3. V usage is TRBV5-4 and J usage is TRBJ2-7, with 7 positions matching TRBD1. The CDR3 contains 12 residues. The V gene end was trimmed by 4 bases and the J gene end by 4 bases; junction bases not matched to a gene: 2. Germline V gene sequence: CDR1 SGHNT, CDR2 YYREEE (reference sequence). CDR3 residues: CASSRDRYEQYF. The CDR3 DNA follows: TGTGCCAGCAGCAGGGACAGATACGAGCAGTACTTC.

The chain couples TRBV5-6 to TRBJ2-3; TRBD1 aligns across 9 bases. This CDR3 is built from 16 residues. The V gene end was trimmed by 0 bases and the J gene end by 6 bases; junction bases not matched to a gene: 8. CDR1 is SGHDT, CDR2 YYEEEE, per germline. The CDR3 region has the DNA TGTGCCAGCAGCTTGGTTCCGGGACAGGGCCAGGATACGCAGTATTTT. As protein: CASSLVPGQGQDTQYF.

The chain carries TRBV4-3 and TRBJ1-4; 7 bases map to TRBD1. This CDR3 has 20 amino acids. V was pared by 4 bases and J by 0 bases, with 17 bases of the junction left unmatched. The V gene's germline CDR1 is LGHNA and CDR2 YSLEER. This CDR3 reads CASSPIGVWDSGATNEKLFF. The CDR3 coding sequence is TGCGCCAGCAGCCCCATAGGAGTTTGGGACAGCGGTGCAACTAATGAAAAACTGTTTTTT.

V and J are TRBV29-1 and TRBJ2-7; a weak D match, TRBD2 (6 bases). The CDR3 spans 13 residues. From germline, CDR1 is SQVTM and CDR2 ANQGSEA. Trimming shortened V by 6 bases and J by 4 bases, and 16 bases separated the two germline ends. The CDR3 nucleotides read TGCAGCGTCGCCCACTGGGGGGTTTACGAGCAGTACTTC. This sequence encodes CSVAHWGVYEQYF.

This clone was seen only a few times. The identical CDR3 is also encoded by other nucleotide sequences in the sample. This chain connects TRBV9 to TRBJ1-3, with D unclear. The V end was cut by 5 bases, the J end by 0 bases, with 9 bases between. From germline, CDR1 is SGDLS and CDR2 YYNGEE. The CDR3 has 14 residues. CDR3 nucleotide sequence: TGTGCCAGCAGTCCAGACCCCTCTGGAAACACCATATATTTT. Protein product: CASSPDPSGNTIYF. The full variable domain, with the rest looked up from reference TRBV9 and TRBJ1-3, is DSGVTQTPKHLITATGQRVTLRCSPRSGDLSVYWYQQSLDQGLQFLIQYYNGEERAKGNILERFSAQQFPDLHSELNLSSLELGDSALYFCASSPDPSGNTIYFGEGSWLTVV.